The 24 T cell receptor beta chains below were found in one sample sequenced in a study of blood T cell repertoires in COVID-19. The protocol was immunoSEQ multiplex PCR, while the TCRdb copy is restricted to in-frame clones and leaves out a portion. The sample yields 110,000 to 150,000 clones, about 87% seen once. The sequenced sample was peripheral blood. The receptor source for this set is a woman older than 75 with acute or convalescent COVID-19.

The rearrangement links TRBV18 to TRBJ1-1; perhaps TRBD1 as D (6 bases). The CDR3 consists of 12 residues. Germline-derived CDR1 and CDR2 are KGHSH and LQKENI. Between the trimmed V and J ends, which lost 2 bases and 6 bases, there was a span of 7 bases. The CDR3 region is CASSPGGAEAFF. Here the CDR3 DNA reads TGTGCCAGCTCACCAGGGGGCGCTGAAGCTTTCTTT.

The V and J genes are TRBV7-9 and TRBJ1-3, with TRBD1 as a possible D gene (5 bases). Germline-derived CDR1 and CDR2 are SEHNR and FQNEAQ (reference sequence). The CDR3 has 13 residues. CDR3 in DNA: TGTGTAGGGGCGGCTGGTAATGGAAACACCATATATTTT. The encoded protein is CVGAAGNGNTIYF.

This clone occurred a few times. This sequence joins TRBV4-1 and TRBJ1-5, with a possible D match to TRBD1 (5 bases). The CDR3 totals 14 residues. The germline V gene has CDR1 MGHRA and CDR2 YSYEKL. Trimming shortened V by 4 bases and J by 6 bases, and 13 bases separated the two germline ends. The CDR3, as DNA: TGCGCCAGCAGCCCTTCCCAGGGATCTCAGCCCCAGCATTTT. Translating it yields CASSPSQGSQPQHF.

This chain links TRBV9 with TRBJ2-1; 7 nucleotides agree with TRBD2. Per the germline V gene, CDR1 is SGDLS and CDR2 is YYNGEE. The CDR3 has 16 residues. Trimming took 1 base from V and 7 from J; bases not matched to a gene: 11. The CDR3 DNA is TGTGCCAGCAGCGTAACGCGGGGGAAGGGAGTTAATGAGCAGTTCTTC. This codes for CASSVTRGKGVNEQFF. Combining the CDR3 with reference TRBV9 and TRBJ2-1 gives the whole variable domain DSGVTQTPKHLITATGQRVTLRCSPRSGDLSVYWYQQSLDQGLQFLIQYYNGEERAKGNILERFSAQQFPDLHSELNLSSLELGDSALYFCASSVTRGKGVNEQFFGPGTRLTVL.

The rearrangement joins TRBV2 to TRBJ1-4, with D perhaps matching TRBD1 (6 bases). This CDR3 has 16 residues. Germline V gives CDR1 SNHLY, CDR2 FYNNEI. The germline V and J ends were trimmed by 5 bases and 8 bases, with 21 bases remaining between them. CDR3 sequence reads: CASSIIQGGQGEKLFF. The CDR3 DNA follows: TGTGCCAGCAGTATTATACAGGGAGGGCAAGGGGAAAAACTGTTTTTT. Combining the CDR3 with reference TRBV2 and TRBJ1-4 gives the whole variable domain EPEVTQTPSHQVTQMGQEVILRCVPISNHLYFYWYRQILGQKVEFLVSFYNNEISEKSEIFDDQFSVERPDGSNFTLKIRSTKLEDSAMYFCASSIIQGGQGEKLFFGSGTQLSVL.

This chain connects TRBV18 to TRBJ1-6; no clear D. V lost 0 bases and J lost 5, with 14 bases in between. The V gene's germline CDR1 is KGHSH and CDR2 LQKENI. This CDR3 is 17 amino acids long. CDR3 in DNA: TGTGCCAGCTCACCACCGACGGGTCGGTCTAATAATTCACCCCTCCACTTT. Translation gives CASSPPTGRSNNSPLHF.

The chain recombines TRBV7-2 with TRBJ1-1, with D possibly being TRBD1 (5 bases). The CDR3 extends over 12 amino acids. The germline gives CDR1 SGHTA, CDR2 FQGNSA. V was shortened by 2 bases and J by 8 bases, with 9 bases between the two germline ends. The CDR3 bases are TGTGCCAGCAGCTTAATGCGGGGGGAAGCTTTCTTT. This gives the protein CASSLMRGEAFF.

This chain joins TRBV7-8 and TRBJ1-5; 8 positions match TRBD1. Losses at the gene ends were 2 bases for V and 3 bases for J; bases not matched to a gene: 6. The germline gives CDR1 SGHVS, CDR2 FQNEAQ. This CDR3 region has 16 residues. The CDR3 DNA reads TGTGCCAGCAGCTTATATGGGGGACAGGTCAATCAGCCCCAGCATTTT. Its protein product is CASSLYGGQVNQPQHF.

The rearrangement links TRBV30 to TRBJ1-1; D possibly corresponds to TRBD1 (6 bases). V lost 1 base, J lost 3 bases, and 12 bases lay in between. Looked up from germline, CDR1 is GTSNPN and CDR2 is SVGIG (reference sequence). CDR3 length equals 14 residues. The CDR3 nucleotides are TGTGCCTGGAGTGCACAACAGGGTCACACTGAAGCTTTCTTT. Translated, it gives CAWSAQQGHTEAFF.

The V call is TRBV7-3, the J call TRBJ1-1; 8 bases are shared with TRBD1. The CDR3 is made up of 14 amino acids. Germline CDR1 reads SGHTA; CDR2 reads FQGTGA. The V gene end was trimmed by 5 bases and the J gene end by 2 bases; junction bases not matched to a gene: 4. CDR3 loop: CASSSTGGNTEAFF. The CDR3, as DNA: TGTGCCAGCAGCAGCACAGGGGGAAACACTGAAGCTTTCTTT.

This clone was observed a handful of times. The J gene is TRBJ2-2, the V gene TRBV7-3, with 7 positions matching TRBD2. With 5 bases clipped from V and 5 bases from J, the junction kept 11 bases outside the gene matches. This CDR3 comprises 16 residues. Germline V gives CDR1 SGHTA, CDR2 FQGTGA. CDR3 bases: TGTGCCAGCAGCCCCACGTCGGGGGGAAGGACCGGGGAGCTGTTTTTT. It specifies CASSPTSGGRTGELFF.

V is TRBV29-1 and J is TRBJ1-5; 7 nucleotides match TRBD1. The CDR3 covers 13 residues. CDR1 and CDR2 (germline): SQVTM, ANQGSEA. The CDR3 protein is CIQNRGRNQPQHF. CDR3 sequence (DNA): TGCATCCAAAACAGGGGACGTAATCAGCCCCAGCATTTT.

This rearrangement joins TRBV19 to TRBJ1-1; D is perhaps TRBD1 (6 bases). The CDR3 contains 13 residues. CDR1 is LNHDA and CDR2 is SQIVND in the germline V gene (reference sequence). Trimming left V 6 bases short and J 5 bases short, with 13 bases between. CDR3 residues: CASSGQSLTEAFF. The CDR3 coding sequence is TGTGCCAGTAGCGGACAGTCATTAACTGAAGCTTTCTTT.

The CDR3 protein is CASSLGVTNTEAFF. The CDR3 region has the DNA TGCGCCAGCAGCTTGGGAGTTACGAACACTGAAGCTTTCTTT. The chain carries TRBV5-1 and TRBJ1-1; D uncertain. The CDR3 runs 14 residues. Trimming cost V 0 bases and J 1 base, with 7 bases left between them. CDR1 and CDR2 (germline): SGHRS, YFSETQ. Combining the CDR3 with reference TRBV5-1 and TRBJ1-1 gives the whole variable domain KAGVTQTPRYLIKTRGQQVTLSCSPISGHRSVSWYQQTPGQGLQFLFEYFSETQRNKGNFPGRFSGRQFSNSRSEMNVSTLELGDSALYLCASSLGVTNTEAFFGQGTRLTVV.

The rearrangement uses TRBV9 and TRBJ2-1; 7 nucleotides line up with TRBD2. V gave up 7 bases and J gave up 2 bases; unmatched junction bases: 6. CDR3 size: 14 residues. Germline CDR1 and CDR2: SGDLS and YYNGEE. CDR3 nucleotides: TGTGCCAGCGAAAGCGGGGCGGCCTACAATGAGCAGTTCTTC. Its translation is CASESGAAYNEQFF.

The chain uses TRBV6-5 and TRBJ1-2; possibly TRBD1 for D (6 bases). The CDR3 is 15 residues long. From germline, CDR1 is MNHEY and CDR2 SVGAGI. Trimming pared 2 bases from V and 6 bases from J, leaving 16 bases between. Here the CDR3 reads CASSYEGRGYDGYTF. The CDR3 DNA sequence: TGTGCCAGCAGTTACGAAGGCAGGGGATACGATGGCTACACCTTC.

CDR3 region: CASSLDTSGGRYF. The CDR3 DNA sequence: TGTGCCAGCAGCTTGGATACTAGCGGGGGGCGGTACTTC. The chain recombines TRBV5-6 with TRBJ2-5; the match to TRBD2 covers 12 bases. The CDR3 is made up of 13 amino acids. CDR1 is SGHDT and CDR2 is YYEEEE in the germline V gene. Losses at the gene ends were 0 bases for V and 13 bases for J; bases not matched to a gene: 4.

The CDR3 nucleotides read TGTGCCAGCCAATCCGGGACAGCTAGCAATCAGCCCCAGCATTTT. Translating gives CASQSGTASNQPQHF. The chain recombines TRBV19 with TRBJ1-5; 7 nucleotides agree with TRBD1. The J segment lost 0 bases and the V segment lost 9 bases, leaving 8 bases of the junction unmatched. CDR1 LNHDA and CDR2 SQIVND come from the germline V gene (reference sequence). The CDR3 consists of 15 residues.

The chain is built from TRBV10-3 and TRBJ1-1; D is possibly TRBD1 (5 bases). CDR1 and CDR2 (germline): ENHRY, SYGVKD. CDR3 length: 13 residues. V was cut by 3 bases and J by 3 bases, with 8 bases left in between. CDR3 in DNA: TGTGCCATCAGTGAAGCGGGGGACACTGAAGCTTTCTTT. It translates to CAISEAGDTEAFF.

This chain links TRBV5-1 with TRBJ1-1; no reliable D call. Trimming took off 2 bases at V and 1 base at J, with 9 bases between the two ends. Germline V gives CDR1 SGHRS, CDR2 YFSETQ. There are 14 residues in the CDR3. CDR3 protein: CASSLDNENTEAFF. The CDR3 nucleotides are TGCGCCAGCAGCTTAGACAACGAGAACACTGAAGCTTTCTTT.

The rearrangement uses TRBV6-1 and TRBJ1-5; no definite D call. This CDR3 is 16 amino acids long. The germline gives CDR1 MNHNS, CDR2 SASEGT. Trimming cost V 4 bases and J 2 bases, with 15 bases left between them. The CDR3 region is CASSVTSLGGNQPQHF. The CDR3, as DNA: TGTGCCAGCAGTGTTACCTCCCTCGGGGGCAATCAGCCCCAGCATTTT.

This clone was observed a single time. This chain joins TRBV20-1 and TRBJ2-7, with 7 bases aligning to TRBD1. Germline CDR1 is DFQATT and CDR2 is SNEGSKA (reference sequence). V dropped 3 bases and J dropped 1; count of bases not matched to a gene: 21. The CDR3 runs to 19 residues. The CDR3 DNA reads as TGCAGTGCTAGTCGAACCAACTTTGTGGACAGGCGGTTTTCCTACGAGCAGTACTTC. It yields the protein CSASRTNFVDRRFSYEQYF.

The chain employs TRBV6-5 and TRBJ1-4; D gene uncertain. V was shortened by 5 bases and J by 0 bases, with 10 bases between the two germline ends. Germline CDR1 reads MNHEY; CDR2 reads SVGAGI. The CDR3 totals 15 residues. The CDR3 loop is CASSRGIATNEKLFF. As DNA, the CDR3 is TGTGCCAGCAGTAGAGGGATTGCAACTAATGAAAAACTGTTTTTT.

This chain's CDR3 is CASSSTGIPYEQYF. The CDR3, as DNA: TGTGCCAGCAGTTCTACAGGGATTCCCTACGAGCAGTACTTC. The chain combines TRBV6-5 with TRBJ2-7, with D tentatively TRBD1 (6 bases). CDR1 and CDR2 (germline): MNHEY, SVGAGI. This CDR3 is 14 amino acids long. The ends were cut back, 4 bases at V and 2 bases at J, with 12 bases in the middle.